These 13 T cell receptor beta chains came from one sample sequenced in a study of shared clonotypes between healthy human individuals (dated by TCRdb to 2020 to 2021). The library came from the immunoSEQ multiplex PCR assay. Sourced from immuneACCESS, this table was stored by TCRdb with only in-frame sequences that have V and J called. A share of the clones is absent; for the studies checked, an unresolved V gene accounts for under half, and the remainder has no known explanation. The sample includes 2 million to 2.5 million clones, with 85% to 95% observed a single time. The top ten clones comprise about 0.13% of the sample. The specimen sequenced was naive CD4+ T cells sorted from blood. The cell subset or site label for this specimen denotes: CD45RA+ positively selected. The receptors originated from a man in his late teens or twenties in good health.

The rearrangement joins TRBV10-3 to TRBJ2-7, with a tentative D call TRBD2 (6 bases). The CDR3 has 13 residues. Trimming took 7 bases from V and 0 from J, leaving 10 bases between them. The germline CDR1 and CDR2 sequences are ENHRY and SYGVKD. Written as DNA, the CDR3 is TGTGCCATCACTAGCGCCCCCTCCTACGAGCAGTACTTC. Translated, it gives CAITSAPSYEQYF.

With regard to this clone: The sample carries other DNA sequences with the same CDR3. The J gene is TRBJ1-5, the V gene TRBV6-6; unclear D gene. V shed 3 bases and J shed 4 bases, with 7 bases lying between them. CDR3 length equals 13 residues. CDR1 and CDR2 (germline): MNHNY, SVGAGI (reference sequence). The chain's CDR3 is CASSYTGNQPQHF. CDR3 coding DNA: TGTGCCAGCAGTTATACGGGGAATCAGCCCCAGCATTTT.

The chain couples TRBV11-2 to TRBJ1-5, with 10 bases matching TRBD1. With V trimmed by 8 bases and J by 3 bases, 7 bases remained unmatched. This CDR3 has 15 residues. CDR1 and CDR2 from the germline V gene are SGHAT and FQNNGV. CDR3 sequence (DNA): TGTGCCAGCGCCATTGGGACAGGGGTCAATCAGCCCCAGCATTTT. Residues: CASAIGTGVNQPQHF.

The chain links TRBV5-1 to TRBJ2-1, with TRBD2 identical over 13 bases. The germline gives CDR1 SGHRS, CDR2 YFSETQ. The CDR3 covers 15 residues. J gave up 9 bases and V 3 bases, and 6 bases lay outside the gene matches. The CDR3 loop reads CASSSGLAGTGEQFF. The CDR3, as DNA: TGCGCCAGCAGCTCGGGACTAGCGGGAACGGGTGAGCAGTTCTTC. The entire variable domain, with the rest obtained from reference TRBV5-1 and TRBJ2-1, is as follows: KAGVTQTPRYLIKTRGQQVTLSCSPISGHRSVSWYQQTPGQGLQFLFEYFSETQRNKGNFPGRFSGRQFSNSRSEMNVSTLELGDSALYLCASSSGLAGTGEQFFGPGTRLTVL.

The chain couples TRBV2 to TRBJ1-6; D is unclear. Germline-derived CDR1 and CDR2 are SNHLY and FYNNEI. V was trimmed by 2 bases and J by 2 bases, leaving 7 bases between them. The CDR3 contains 15 residues. CDR3 sequence: CASSEQAPYNSPLHF. CDR3 sequence (DNA): TGTGCCAGCAGTGAACAGGCACCCTATAATTCACCCCTCCACTTT.

CDR3 protein: CASSLTGTTDWNEQFF. The CDR3 DNA follows: TGTGCCAGCAGCTTAACGGGTACAACGGACTGGAATGAGCAGTTCTTC. The chain uses TRBV11-3 and TRBJ2-1; weak D call: TRBD2 (5 bases). With 2 bases removed from V and 7 bases from J, the gap between germline ends came to 18 bases. The CDR3 totals 16 residues. CDR1 and CDR2 (germline): SGHNT, YENEEA.

The chain recombines TRBV4-3 with TRBJ2-1, with 8 bases fitting TRBD2. This CDR3 is built from 16 residues. Germline V CDR1 and CDR2: LGHNA, YSLEER. V was pared by 3 bases and J by 4 bases, with 8 bases of the junction left unmatched. The CDR3 DNA is TGCGCCAGCAGCCAGCTTGAGGGACTAGTTTACAATGAGCAGTTCTTC. Translated: CASSQLEGLVYNEQFF.

This rearrangement joins TRBV6-6 to TRBJ2-7; tentatively, D is TRBD1 or TRBD2 (6 bases each). Germline lookup yields CDR1 MNHNY and CDR2 SVGAGI (reference sequence). The CDR3 has 14 amino acids. The germline V and J ends were trimmed by 7 bases and 3 bases, with 16 bases remaining between them. CDR3 sequence reads: CASTPYRGVYEQYF. CDR3 in DNA: TGTGCCAGCACGCCGTATAGGGGGGTCTACGAGCAGTACTTC.

This sequence joins TRBV4-3 and TRBJ2-7, with D hard to call. The V and J ends lost 0 bases and 2 bases respectively, with 14 bases between them. Germline CDR1 reads LGHNA; CDR2 reads YSLEER. The CDR3 spans 16 residues. The CDR3 region is CASSQDYSAGAYEQYF. CDR3 sequence (DNA): TGCGCCAGCAGCCAAGATTACTCGGCAGGAGCCTACGAGCAGTACTTC.

This chain joins TRBV5-1 and TRBJ2-7; 10 bases agree with TRBD1. Per the germline V gene, CDR1 is SGHRS and CDR2 is YFSETQ. The CDR3 consists of 16 residues. V lost 5 bases and J lost 5; bases outside the gene matches: 13. The CDR3 spells CASSQLTGQGIHEQYF. As DNA, the CDR3 is TGCGCCAGCAGTCAACTTACGGGACAGGGGATCCACGAGCAGTACTTC.

The gene calls are TRBV7-2 and TRBJ2-2, with TRBD2 matching 9 bases. The CDR3 consists of 15 residues. Unmatched junction bases numbered 4, after V lost 3 bases and J lost 5 bases. Germline V lookup: CDR1 SGHTA, CDR2 FQGNSA. CDR3 bases: TGTGCCAGCAGCTTGAAGCGGGAGGCGACCGGGGAGCTGTTTTTT. Translated, it gives CASSLKREATGELFF. The whole variable domain, remainder taken from reference TRBV7-2 and TRBJ2-2, is GAGVSQSPSNKVTEKGKDVELRCDPISGHTALYWYRQSLGQGLEFLIYFQGNSAPDKSGLPSDRFSAERTGGSVSTLTIQRTQQEDSAVYLCASSLKREATGELFFGEGSRLTVL.

This clone was seen once. Within the sample, other DNA sequences also encode this same CDR3. The rearrangement uses TRBV7-8 and TRBJ1-2, with 7 bases lining up with TRBD1. This CDR3 is 13 amino acids long. Trimming at V came to 4 bases and at J to 3 bases, leaving 2 bases not matched to a gene. Germline-derived CDR1 and CDR2 are SGHVS and FQNEAQ. CDR3 in DNA: TGTGCCAGCAGCTCGACAGGGCACTATGGCTACACCTTC. Translating it yields CASSSTGHYGYTF.

V is TRBV18 and J is TRBJ2-5; weak D call: TRBD1 (5 bases). The length of the CDR3 is 17 residues. Deletions cut 2 bases from V and 2 bases from J, with 18 bases between. The germline CDR1 and CDR2 sequences are KGHSH and LQKENI. CDR3 nucleotide sequence: TGTGCCAGCTCACCAAGGGGCTCCATAGCCGGGCAAGAGACCCAGTACTTC. Its protein product is CASSPRGSIAGQETQYF.